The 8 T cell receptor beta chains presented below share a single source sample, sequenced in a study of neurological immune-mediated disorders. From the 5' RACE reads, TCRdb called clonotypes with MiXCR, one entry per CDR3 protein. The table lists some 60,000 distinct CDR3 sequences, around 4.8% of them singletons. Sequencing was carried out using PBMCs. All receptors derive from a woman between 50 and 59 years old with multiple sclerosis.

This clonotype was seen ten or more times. The CDR3 DNA reads as TGTGCCAGCAGCTTAATCAGGGAGGGATCGGAGACCCAGTACTTC. Protein sequence: CASSLIREGSETQYF. The chain couples TRBV11-2 to TRBJ2-5, with 7 bases lining up with TRBD2. V shed 2 bases, J shed 5 bases, and the junction held 8 bases outside the gene matches. Germline V gene data show CDR1 as SGHAT and CDR2 as FQNNGV. There are 15 residues in the CDR3.

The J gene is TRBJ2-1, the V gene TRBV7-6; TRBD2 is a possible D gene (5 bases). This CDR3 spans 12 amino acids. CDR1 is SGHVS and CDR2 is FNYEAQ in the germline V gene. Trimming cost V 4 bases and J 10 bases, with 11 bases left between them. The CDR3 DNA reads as TGTGCCAGCAGCTCTGGAGGCTGGGAGCAGTTCTTC. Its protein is CASSSGGWEQFF. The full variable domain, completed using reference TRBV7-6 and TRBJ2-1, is GAGVSQSPRYKVTKRGQDVALRCDPISGHVSLYWYRQALGQGPEFLTYFNYEAQQDKSGLPNDRFSAERPEGSISTLTIQRTEQRDSAMYRCASSSGGWEQFFGPGTRLTVL.

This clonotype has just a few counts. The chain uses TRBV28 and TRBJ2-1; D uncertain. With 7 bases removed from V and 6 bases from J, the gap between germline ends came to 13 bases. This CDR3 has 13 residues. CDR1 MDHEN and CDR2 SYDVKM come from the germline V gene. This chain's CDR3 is CASNRSPTNEQFF. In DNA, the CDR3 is TGTGCCAGCAACAGATCCCCCACCAATGAGCAGTTCTTC.

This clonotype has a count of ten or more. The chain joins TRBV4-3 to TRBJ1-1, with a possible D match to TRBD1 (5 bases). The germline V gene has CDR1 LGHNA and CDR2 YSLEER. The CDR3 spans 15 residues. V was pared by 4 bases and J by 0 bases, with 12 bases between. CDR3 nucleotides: TGCGCCAGCAGCCCGGGACTGCTAATGAACACTGAAGCTTTCTTT. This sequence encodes CASSPGLLMNTEAFF.

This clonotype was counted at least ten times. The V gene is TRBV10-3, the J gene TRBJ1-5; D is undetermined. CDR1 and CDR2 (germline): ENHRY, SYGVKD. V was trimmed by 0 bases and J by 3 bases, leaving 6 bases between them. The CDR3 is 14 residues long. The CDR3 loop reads CAISESADNQPQHF. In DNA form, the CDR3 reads TGTGCCATCAGTGAGTCTGCAGACAATCAGCCCCAGCATTTT.

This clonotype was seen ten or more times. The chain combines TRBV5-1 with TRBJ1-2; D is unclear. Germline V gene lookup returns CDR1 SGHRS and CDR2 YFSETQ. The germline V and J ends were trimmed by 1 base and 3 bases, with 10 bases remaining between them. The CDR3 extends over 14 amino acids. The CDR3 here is CASSLTGSDYGYTF. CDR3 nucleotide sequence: TGCGCCAGCAGCTTGACGGGATCGGACTATGGCTACACCTTC.

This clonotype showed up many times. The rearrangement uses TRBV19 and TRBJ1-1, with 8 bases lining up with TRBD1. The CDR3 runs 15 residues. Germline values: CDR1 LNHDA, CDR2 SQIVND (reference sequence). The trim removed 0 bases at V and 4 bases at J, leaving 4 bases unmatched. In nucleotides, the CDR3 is TGTGCCAGTAGTATAGATCCCACAGGGGGCACTGAAGCTTTCTTT. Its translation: CASSIDPTGGTEAFF.

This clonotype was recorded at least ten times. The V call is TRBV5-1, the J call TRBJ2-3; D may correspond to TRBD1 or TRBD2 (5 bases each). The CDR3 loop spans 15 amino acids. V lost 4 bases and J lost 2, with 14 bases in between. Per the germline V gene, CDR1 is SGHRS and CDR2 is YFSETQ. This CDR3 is CASSAPGRITDTQYF. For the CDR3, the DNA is TGCGCCAGCAGCGCCCCGGGACGGATCACAGATACGCAGTATTTT.